Listed below are T cell receptor beta chains from one sample, sequenced in a study of blood T cells in healthy people across ages. One entry per CDR3 protein, called by TCRdb with MiXCR from the 5' RACE reads. The table includes roughly 800,000 distinct CDR3 sequences, roughly 53% detected once. Material for sequencing was blood. The receptor set was obtained from a man older than 75 in good health. Both conserved end residues are part of each CDR3. Each record gives: J gene, V gene, D gene, clone size, CDR3 protein, CDR3 DNA. D genes are given only for firm matches. Only some rows state a clone size, as once, few, many or a class for expanded clones.

>TRBJ2-7|TRBV27|-|-
CASSLKAGNPMSYEQYF
TGTGCCAGCAGTCTCAAGGCAGGGAACCCCATGTCCTACGAGCAGTACTTC
>TRBJ1-2|TRBV9|TRBD1|few
CASSPDREDYGYTF
TGTGCCAGCAGCCCCGACAGGGAAGACTATGGCTACACCTTC
>TRBJ2-3|TRBV10-3|TRBD2|-
CAMKPRETGTDTQYF
TGTGCCATGAAGCCGCGGGAGACGGGCACAGATACGCAGTATTTT
>TRBJ2-3|TRBV28|TRBD2|few
CASSSETSGRAADTQYF
TGTGCCAGCAGTTCAGAGACTAGCGGGAGGGCTGCAGATACGCAGTATTTT
>TRBJ1-4|TRBV6-6|-|-
CASMGAAGEKLFF
TGTGCCAGTATGGGTGCTGCGGGTGAAAAACTGTTTTTT
>TRBJ1-2|TRBV19|-|-
CATEQSAYGYTF
TGTGCCACCGAACAGAGCGCCTATGGCTACACCTTC
>TRBJ1-1|TRBV3-1|-|-
CASSPRGTADTEAFF
TGTGCCAGCAGCCCAAGGGGGACGGCGGACACTGAAGCTTTCTTT
>TRBJ2-3|TRBV3-1|TRBD2|-
CASSQRLAGGPGYAYF
TGTGCCAGCAGCCAAAGACTAGCGGGAGGGCCCGGATACGCGTATTTT
>TRBJ2-1|TRBV7-9|-|few
CASSLEKGNNEQFF
TGTGCCAGCAGCCTAGAGAAGGGGAACAATGAGCAGTTCTTC
>TRBJ2-5|TRBV20-1|TRBD1|few
CSASSSTGGKQYF
TGCAGTGCTTCTTCTTCTACAGGGGGAAAGCAGTACTTC
>TRBJ2-1|TRBV12-3/TRBV12-4|TRBD2|-
CASSLSGRRYNEQFF
TGTGCCAGCAGTTTAAGCGGGAGGCGATACAATGAGCAGTTCTTC
>TRBJ2-1|TRBV5-1|TRBD2|many
CASSLGGSSYNEQFF
TGCGCCAGCAGCTTGGGCGGGAGCTCCTACAATGAGCAGTTCTTC
>TRBJ2-5|TRBV7-2|-|-
CASSLEVWAGEQYF
TGTGCCAGCAGCTTAGAAGTCTGGGCAGGGGAGCAGTACTTC
>TRBJ1-2|TRBV24-1|-|-
CATSDPRTEIYGYTF
TGTGCCACCAGTGACCCTCGGACAGAGATCTATGGCTACACCTTC
>TRBJ1-2|TRBV11-2|-|-
CASSVPGAAPYGYTF
TGTGCCAGCAGCGTGCCTGGGGCAGCACCATATGGCTACACCTTC
>TRBJ2-2|TRBV3-1|TRBD1|-
CASSQGVAAIPRGTGELFF
TGTGCCAGCAGCCAAGGAGTCGCTGCAATACCCAGGGGGACCGGGGAGCTGTTTTTT
>TRBJ2-5|TRBV18|TRBD2|-
CASSPLTSGSLGETQYF
TGTGCCAGCTCACCACTGACTAGCGGGAGTCTCGGAGAGACCCAGTACTTC
>TRBJ2-5|TRBV6-5|-|-
CASSSGYDLQGQEAQYF
TGTGCCAGCAGTTCCGGTTACGATCTACAGGGTCAAGAGGCCCAGTACTTC
>TRBJ2-5|TRBV5-4|-|-
CASSLAQGRDILETQYF
TGTGCCAGCAGCTTGGCGCAGGGGAGGGACATTCTAGAGACCCAGTACTTC
>TRBJ2-3|TRBV12-3/TRBV12-4|TRBD2|-
CASSLARLAGSTDTQYF
TGTGCCAGCAGTTTAGCCCGACTAGCGGGAAGCACAGATACGCAGTATTTT
>TRBJ1-1|TRBV7-3|TRBD1|-
CASGRDRISEAFF
TGTGCCAGCGGCCGGGACAGGATTTCTGAAGCTTTCTTT
>TRBJ2-3|TRBV5-1|-|-
CASSNRGTVYTDTQYF
TGCGCCAGCAGCAATCGCGGGACGGTTTACACAGATACGCAGTATTTT
>TRBJ2-5|TRBV10-2|TRBD1|-
CASSEDRGYGGTQYF
TGCGCCAGCAGTGAAGACAGGGGGTATGGGGGGACCCAGTACTTC
>TRBJ2-1|TRBV7-2|-|-
CASASGRSYNEQFF
TGTGCCAGCGCGTCCGGCCGCTCCTACAATGAGCAGTTCTTC
>TRBJ2-1|TRBV12-3/TRBV12-4|TRBD2|-
CASTPLAGVVNEQFF
TGTGCCAGCACACCCCTAGCGGGAGTGGTTAATGAGCAGTTCTTC
>TRBJ1-1|TRBV7-8|TRBD1|-
CASSETGGAGTEAFF
TGTGCCAGCAGCGAGACAGGGGGCGCGGGCACTGAAGCTTTCTTT
>TRBJ1-1|TRBV6-5|-|-
CASTRGPEAFF
TGTGCCAGCACCCGAGGGCCCGAAGCTTTCTTT
>TRBJ2-7|TRBV9|TRBD2|-
CARHQAGEEDEQYF
TGTGCCCGCCACCAGGCGGGAGAAGAGGACGAGCAGTACTTC
>TRBJ1-1|TRBV12-3/TRBV12-4|-|-
CASRPGRPNTEAFF
TGTGCCAGCAGGCCGGGACGGCCAAACACTGAAGCTTTCTTT
>TRBJ1-2|TRBV24-1|-|-
CATSGANWAGGYTF
TGTGCCACCAGTGGTGCCAATTGGGCGGGTGGCTACACCTTC
>TRBJ2-2|TRBV28|TRBD2|few
CASSPGTSGPGELFF
TGTGCCAGCAGTCCTGGGACTAGCGGACCCGGGGAGCTGTTTTTT
>TRBJ1-2|TRBV28|TRBD1|-
CASNGGGTYGYTF
TGTGCCAGCAATGGAGGGGGCACCTATGGCTACACCTTC
>TRBJ2-3|TRBV20-1|-|few
CSASERPYTDTQYF
TGCAGTGCTAGCGAGCGGCCGTATACAGATACGCAGTATTTT
>TRBJ1-6|TRBV7-2|-|-
CASSSWLLGSPLHF
TGTGCCAGCAGCTCTTGGCTCCTTGGGTCACCCCTCCACTTT
>TRBJ2-2|TRBV20-1|-|few
CSARDNVRNTGELFF
TGCAGTGCTAGAGATAACGTCAGGAACACCGGGGAGCTGTTTTTT
>TRBJ2-7|TRBV2|-|-
CASRDDRTLTQQYF
TGTGCCAGCAGAGATGACAGGACCCTTACGCAGCAGTACTTC
>TRBJ1-1|TRBV14|-|-
CASSQDLIAEAFF
TGTGCCAGCAGCCAAGATCTTATCGCTGAAGCTTTCTTT
>TRBJ2-2|TRBV24-1|TRBD1|-
CATSDGTGANTGELFF
TGTGCCACCAGTGATGGGACAGGGGCGAACACCGGGGAGCTGTTTTTT
>TRBJ1-2|TRBV6-6|-|few
CASSSPAESGTYGYTF
TGTGCCAGCAGCTCCCCTGCGGAATCCGGGACTTATGGCTACACCTTC
>TRBJ1-2|TRBV20-1|TRBD1|many
CSARDAAGGQRYGYTF
TGCAGTGCTAGAGATGCTGCAGGGGGACAGAGATATGGCTACACCTTC
>TRBJ2-1|TRBV20-1|TRBD2|-
CSARSGLAGVNEQFF
TGCAGTGCTAGATCGGGACTAGCGGGAGTTAATGAGCAGTTCTTC
>TRBJ2-1|TRBV20-1|-|-
CSARELGSSYNEQFF
TGCAGTGCTAGAGAATTGGGGAGCTCCTACAATGAGCAGTTCTTC
>TRBJ2-1|TRBV20-1|TRBD2|once
CSATTSVQYNEQFF
TGCAGTGCCACGACTAGCGTTCAATACAATGAGCAGTTCTTC
>TRBJ2-1|TRBV20-1|-|many
CSAPLGGTYSSYNEQFF
TGCAGTGCTCCTCTTGGGGGGACTTACAGCTCCTACAATGAGCAGTTCTTC
>TRBJ2-2|TRBV20-1|-|-
CSATKALGGELFF
TGCAGTGCAACAAAAGCGTTGGGCGGGGAGCTGTTTTTT